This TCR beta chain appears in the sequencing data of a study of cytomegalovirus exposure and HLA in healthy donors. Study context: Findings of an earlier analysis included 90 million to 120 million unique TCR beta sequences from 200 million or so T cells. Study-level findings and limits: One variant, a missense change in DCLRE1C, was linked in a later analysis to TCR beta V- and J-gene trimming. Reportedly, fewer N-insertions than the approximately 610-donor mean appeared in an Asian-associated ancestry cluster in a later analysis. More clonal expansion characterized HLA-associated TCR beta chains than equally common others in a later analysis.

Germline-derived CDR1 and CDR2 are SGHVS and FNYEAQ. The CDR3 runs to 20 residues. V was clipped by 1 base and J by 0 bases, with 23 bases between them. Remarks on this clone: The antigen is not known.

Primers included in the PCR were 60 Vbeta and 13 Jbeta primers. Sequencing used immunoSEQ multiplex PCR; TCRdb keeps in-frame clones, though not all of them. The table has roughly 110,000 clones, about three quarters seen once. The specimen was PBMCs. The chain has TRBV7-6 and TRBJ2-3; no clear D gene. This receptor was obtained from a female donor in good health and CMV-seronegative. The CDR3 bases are TGTGCCAGCAGCTTAGGCTTAAGGAGCCACCCCATCCGAAGCACAGATACGCAGTATTTT. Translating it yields CASSLGLRSHPIRSTDTQYF. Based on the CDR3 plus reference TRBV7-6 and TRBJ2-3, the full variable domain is GAGVSQSPRYKVTKRGQDVALRCDPISGHVSLYWYRQALGQGPEFLTYFNYEAQQDKSGLPNDRFSAERPEGSISTLTIQRTEQRDSAMYRCASSLGLRSHPIRSTDTQYFGPGTRLTVL.